This T cell receptor (beta chain) came from a study of siplizumab effects on memory and regulatory T cells. Study conclusions and caveats: Just a small share of alloreactive clones was traced back to unstimulated subsets. Alloreactive sequences tracing back to unstimulated CD4+ memory cells were significantly reduced by siplizumab. Memory cells seemed less diverse than naive T cells, which also seemed major contributors to the alloresponse.

V was clipped by 0 bases and J by 0 bases, with 20 bases between them. CDR3 size: 19 residues. Germline V lookup: CDR1 SGHDT, CDR2 YYEEEE. A note on this clone: The antigen is not known.

TCRdb keeps only in-frame clones here, not all; method: immunoSEQ multiplex PCR. The data show about 80,000 clones, 85% to 95% seen once. V is TRBV5-6 and J is TRBJ2-3; no clear D gene. Sample: CD8+ T cells sorted from blood. This sequence originates from a human donor in good health. The DNA of the CDR3 is TGTGCCAGCAGCTTGGCCGTAAAAGGTGTACAAACTAGCACAGATACGCAGTATTTT. Its protein product is CASSLAVKGVQTSTDTQYF.